This T cell receptor (beta chain) was sequenced during a study of OX40 agonist ivuxolimab in advanced cancers. Turning to the study itself: Patient treatment consisted of intravenous ivuxolimab administration every 2 weeks at 0.01 to 10 mg/kg.

CDR1 is SEHNR and CDR2 is FQNEAQ in the germline V gene (reference sequence). V was clipped by 6 bases and J by 9 bases, with 12 bases between them. CDR3 length: 12 residues. Clones were sequenced by immunoSEQ multiplex PCR, and TCRdb holds only the in-frame ones, with some missing. This table has tens of thousands of clones, 89% appearing once. The sample consisted of CD4+ or CD8+ T cells sorted from blood, taken in a trial of the OX40 agonist ivuxolimab. V usage is TRBV7-9 and J usage is TRBJ2-1; D is uncertain. The origin of this receptor is an adult with an advanced solid tumor such as melanoma, head and neck, liver or kidney cancer. Here the CDR3 reads CASRTYSPEQFF. DNA for the CDR3: TGTGCCAGCAGGACATACAGTCCTGAGCAGTTCTTC.